This record concerns one T cell receptor (beta chain) sequence. The antigen is unknown. This specimen belongs to a study of identical twins. Study observations and caveats: Out-of-frame alpha sequences that twins shared showed excess low generation probability.

TCRdb analysed the 5' RACE reads with MiXCR anew, one entry per CDR3 protein. The repertoire consists of 1.5 million to 2 million distinct CDR3 sequences, with about 30% occurring once and the leading ten covering less than 0.35%. Germline V gene data show CDR1 as ENHRY and CDR2 as SYGVKD. This CDR3 has 16 residues. The trim removed 7 bases at V and 0 bases at J, leaving 3 bases unmatched. The chain carries TRBV10-3 and TRBJ2-3; the match to TRBD2 covers 14 bases. The receptor was isolated from a newborn girl in good health. Sequencing was performed on cord blood. CDR3 coding DNA: TGTGCCATCAAGGGACTAGCGGGGGCTAGCACAGATACGCAGTATTTT. Protein sequence: CAIKGLAGASTDTQYF.